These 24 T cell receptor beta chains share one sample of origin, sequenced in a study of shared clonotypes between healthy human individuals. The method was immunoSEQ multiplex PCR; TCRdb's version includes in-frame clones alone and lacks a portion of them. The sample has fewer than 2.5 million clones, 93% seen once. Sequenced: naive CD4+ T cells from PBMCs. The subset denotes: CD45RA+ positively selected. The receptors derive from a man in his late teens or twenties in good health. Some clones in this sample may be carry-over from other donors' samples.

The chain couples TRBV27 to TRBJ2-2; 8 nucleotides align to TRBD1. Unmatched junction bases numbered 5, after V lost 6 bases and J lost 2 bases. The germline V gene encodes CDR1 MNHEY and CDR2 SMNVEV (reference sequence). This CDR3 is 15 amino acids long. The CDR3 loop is CASSPGQVNTGELFF. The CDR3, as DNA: TGTGCCAGCAGCCCGGGACAGGTCAACACCGGGGAGCTGTTTTTT.

The CDR3 nucleotides are TGTGCCAGCTCCAGATCCGGACTAGGAGAGACCCAGTACTTC. Translated, it gives CASSRSGLGETQYF. This chain joins TRBV7-2 and TRBJ2-5, with TRBD2 identical over 7 bases. The junction had 10 bases not matched to a gene; V was cut back by 8 bases and J by 4 bases. Germline lookup yields CDR1 SGHTA and CDR2 FQGNSA. The CDR3 spans 14 residues.

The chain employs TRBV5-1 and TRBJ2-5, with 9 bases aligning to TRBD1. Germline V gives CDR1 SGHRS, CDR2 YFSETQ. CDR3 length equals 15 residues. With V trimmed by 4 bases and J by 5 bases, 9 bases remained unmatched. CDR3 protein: CASSPRTGVWETQYF. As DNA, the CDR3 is TGCGCCAGCAGCCCACGGACAGGGGTTTGGGAGACCCAGTACTTC.

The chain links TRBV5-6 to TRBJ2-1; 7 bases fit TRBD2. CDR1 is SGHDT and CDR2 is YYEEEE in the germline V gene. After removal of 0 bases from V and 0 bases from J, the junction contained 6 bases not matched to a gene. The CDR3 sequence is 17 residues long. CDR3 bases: TGTGCCAGCAGCTTGGCTCTAGCGGCTCCCTCCTACAATGAGCAGTTCTTC. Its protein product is CASSLALAAPSYNEQFF.

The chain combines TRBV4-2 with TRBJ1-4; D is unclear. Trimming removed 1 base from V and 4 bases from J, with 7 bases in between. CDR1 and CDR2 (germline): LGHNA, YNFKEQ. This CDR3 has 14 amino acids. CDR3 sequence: CASSQGAYNEKLFF. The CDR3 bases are TGTGCCAGCAGCCAAGGGGCTTATAATGAAAAACTGTTTTTT.

CDR3 amino acids: CASSPGLSQNIQYF. DNA for the CDR3: TGTGCCAGCAGCCCCGGACTGAGCCAAAACATTCAGTACTTC. The genes are TRBV7-2 and TRBJ2-4; TRBD2 is a possible D gene (5 bases). Germline values: CDR1 SGHTA, CDR2 FQGNSA. The CDR3 runs to 14 residues. Trimming removed 5 bases from V and 5 bases from J, with 13 bases in between.

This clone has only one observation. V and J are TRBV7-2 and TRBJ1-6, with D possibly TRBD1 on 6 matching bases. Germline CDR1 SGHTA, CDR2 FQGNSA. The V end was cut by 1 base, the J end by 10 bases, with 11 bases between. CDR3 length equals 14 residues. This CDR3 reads CASSLVQGQSPLHF. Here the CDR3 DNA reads TGTGCCAGCAGCTTAGTGCAGGGACAATCACCCCTCCACTTT.

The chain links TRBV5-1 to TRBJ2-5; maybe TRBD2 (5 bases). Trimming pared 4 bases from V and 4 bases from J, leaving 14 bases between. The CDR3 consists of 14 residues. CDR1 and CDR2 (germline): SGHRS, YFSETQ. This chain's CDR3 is CASSGGYPGETQYF. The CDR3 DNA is TGCGCCAGCAGCGGCGGGTATCCCGGAGAGACCCAGTACTTC.

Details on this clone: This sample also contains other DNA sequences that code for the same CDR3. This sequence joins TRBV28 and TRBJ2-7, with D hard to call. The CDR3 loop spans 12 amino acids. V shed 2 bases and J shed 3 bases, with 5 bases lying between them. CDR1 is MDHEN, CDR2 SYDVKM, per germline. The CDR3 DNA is TGTGCCAGCAGTTTACCGCGCTACGAGCAGTACTTC. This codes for CASSLPRYEQYF.

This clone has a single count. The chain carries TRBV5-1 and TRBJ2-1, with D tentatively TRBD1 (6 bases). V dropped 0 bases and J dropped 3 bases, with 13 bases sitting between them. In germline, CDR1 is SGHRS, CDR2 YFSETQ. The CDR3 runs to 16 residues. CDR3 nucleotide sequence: TGCGCCAGCAGCTTGGCCACAGGGCAAAGCTACAATGAGCAGTTCTTC. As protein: CASSLATGQSYNEQFF.

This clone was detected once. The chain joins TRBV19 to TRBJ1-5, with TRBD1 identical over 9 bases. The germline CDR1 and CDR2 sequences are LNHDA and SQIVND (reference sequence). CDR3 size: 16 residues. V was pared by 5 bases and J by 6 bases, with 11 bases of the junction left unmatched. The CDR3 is CASSSPRDRALQPQHF. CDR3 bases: TGTGCCAGTAGTTCCCCCCGGGACAGGGCGCTTCAGCCCCAGCATTTT.

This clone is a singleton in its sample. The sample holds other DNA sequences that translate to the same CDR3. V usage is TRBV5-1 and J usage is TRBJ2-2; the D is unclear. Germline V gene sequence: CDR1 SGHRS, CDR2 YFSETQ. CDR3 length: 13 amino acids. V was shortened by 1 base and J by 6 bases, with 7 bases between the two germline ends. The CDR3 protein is CASSLPGSGELFF. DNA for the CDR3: TGCGCCAGCAGCTTGCCCGGTTCCGGGGAGCTGTTTTTT.

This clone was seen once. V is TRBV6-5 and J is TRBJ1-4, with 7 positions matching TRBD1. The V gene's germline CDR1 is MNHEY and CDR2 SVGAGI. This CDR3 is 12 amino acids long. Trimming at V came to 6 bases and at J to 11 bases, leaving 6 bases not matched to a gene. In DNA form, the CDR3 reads TGTGCCAGCAGCCGCACAGGGGTTAAACTGTTTTTT. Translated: CASSRTGVKLFF.

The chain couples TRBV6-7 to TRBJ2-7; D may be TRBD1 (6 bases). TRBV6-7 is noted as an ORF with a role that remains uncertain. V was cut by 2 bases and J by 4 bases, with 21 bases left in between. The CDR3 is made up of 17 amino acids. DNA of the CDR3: TGTGCCAGCAGTTACCCCAAAACCAGGACAGACGGTTACGAGCAGTACTTC. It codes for CASSYPKTRTDGYEQYF.

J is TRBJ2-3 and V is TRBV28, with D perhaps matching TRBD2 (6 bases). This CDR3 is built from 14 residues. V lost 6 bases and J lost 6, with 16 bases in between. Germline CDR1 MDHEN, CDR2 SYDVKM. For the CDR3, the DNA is TGTGCCAGCAGCCCTGGGGGAGGTGTCGATACGCAGTATTTT. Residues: CASSPGGGVDTQYF.

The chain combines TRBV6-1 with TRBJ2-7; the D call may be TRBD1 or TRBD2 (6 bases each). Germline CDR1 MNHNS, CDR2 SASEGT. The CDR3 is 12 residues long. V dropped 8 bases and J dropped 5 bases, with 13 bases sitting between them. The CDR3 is CASRGPGNEQYF. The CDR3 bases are TGTGCCAGCCGGGGGCCTGGAAACGAGCAGTACTTC.

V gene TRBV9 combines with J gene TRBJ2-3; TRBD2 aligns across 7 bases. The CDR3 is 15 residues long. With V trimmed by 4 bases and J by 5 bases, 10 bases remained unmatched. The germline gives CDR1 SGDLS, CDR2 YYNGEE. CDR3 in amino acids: CASSLLGVAGDTQYF. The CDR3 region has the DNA TGTGCCAGCAGCCTCCTGGGGGTAGCGGGAGATACGCAGTATTTT.

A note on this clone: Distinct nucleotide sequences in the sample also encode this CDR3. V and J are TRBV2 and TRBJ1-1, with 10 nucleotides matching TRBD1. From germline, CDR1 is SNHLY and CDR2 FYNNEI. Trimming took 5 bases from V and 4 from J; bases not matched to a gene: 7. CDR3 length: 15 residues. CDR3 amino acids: CASSPTGGGSTEAFF. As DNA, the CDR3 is TGTGCCAGCAGTCCGACAGGGGGCGGGTCCACTGAAGCTTTCTTT.

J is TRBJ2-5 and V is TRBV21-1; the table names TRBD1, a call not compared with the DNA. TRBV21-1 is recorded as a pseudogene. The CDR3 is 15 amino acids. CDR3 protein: CASSQDRGRVETQYF. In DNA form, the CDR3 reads TGTGCCAGCAGCCAGGACAGGGGGCGCGTTGAGACCCAGTACTTC.

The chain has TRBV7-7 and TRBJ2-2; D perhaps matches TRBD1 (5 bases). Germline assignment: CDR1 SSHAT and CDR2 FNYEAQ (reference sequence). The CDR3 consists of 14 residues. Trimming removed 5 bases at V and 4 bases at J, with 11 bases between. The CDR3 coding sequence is TGTGCCAGCAGCGGGCAGGGCACCACCGGGGAGCTGTTTTTT. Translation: CASSGQGTTGELFF.

CDR3 loop: CASAGSGLAYNEQFF. CDR3 DNA sequence: TGTGCCAGCGCGGGAAGCGGACTAGCCTACAATGAGCAGTTCTTC. The chain employs TRBV9 and TRBJ2-1; TRBD2 aligns across 7 bases. Trimming removed 7 bases from V and 2 bases from J; junction bases left unmatched: 9. The CDR3 runs 15 residues. Germline CDR1 reads SGDLS; CDR2 reads YYNGEE.

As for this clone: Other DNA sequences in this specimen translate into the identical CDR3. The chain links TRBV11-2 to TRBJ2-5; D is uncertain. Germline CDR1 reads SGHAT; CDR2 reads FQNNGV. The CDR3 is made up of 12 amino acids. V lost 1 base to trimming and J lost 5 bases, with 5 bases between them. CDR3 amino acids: CASSLGRETQYF. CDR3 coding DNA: TGTGCCAGCAGCTTAGGACGGGAGACCCAGTACTTC.

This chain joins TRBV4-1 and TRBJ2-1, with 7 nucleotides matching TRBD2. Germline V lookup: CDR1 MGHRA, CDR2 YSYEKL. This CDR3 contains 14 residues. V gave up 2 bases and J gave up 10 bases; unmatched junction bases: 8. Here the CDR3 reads CASSQQVGTIEQFF. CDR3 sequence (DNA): TGCGCCAGCAGCCAACAGGTGGGGACTATAGAGCAGTTCTTC.

In nucleotides, the CDR3 is TGCGCCAGCAGCTTTAGACTAGCGGGAGGGTTAATTCCCTCCTACGAGCAGTACTTC. This sequence encodes CASSFRLAGGLIPSYEQYF. V is TRBV5-1 and J is TRBJ2-7; 14 nucleotides agree with TRBD2. The CDR3 extends over 19 amino acids. V lost 2 bases and J lost 0; bases outside the gene matches: 10. Germline V gives CDR1 SGHRS, CDR2 YFSETQ.